Here is one TCR beta chain with its context. Antigen specificity is unknown. The PCR used 60 Vbeta and 13 Jbeta primers. Clones were sequenced by immunoSEQ multiplex PCR, and TCRdb holds only the in-frame ones, with some missing. This table has about 93,000 clones, around 77% appearing once. The data derive from a study of cytomegalovirus exposure and HLA in healthy donors. Study details: Most donors, about 82% of more than 300 genotyped, fell in the Caucasian-associated ancestry cluster.

The study, taken as a whole, reports: A later analysis reportedly found fewer N-insertions in an Asian-associated ancestry cluster than the approximately 700-donor mean.

Germline assignment: CDR1 MNHEY and CDR2 SMNVEV (reference sequence). CDR3 length equals 15 residues. The V segment lost 6 bases and the J segment 1 base; nucleotides outside the gene matches: 3. The receptor was isolated from a boy younger than 18 in good health and CMV-seronegative. The chain couples TRBV27 to TRBJ2-1; 10 nucleotides align to TRBD2. The source material was PBMCs. Here the CDR3 reads CASSRAGGSYNEQFF. The DNA for the CDR3 is TGTGCCAGCAGCCGAGCGGGAGGGTCCTACAATGAGCAGTTCTTC.